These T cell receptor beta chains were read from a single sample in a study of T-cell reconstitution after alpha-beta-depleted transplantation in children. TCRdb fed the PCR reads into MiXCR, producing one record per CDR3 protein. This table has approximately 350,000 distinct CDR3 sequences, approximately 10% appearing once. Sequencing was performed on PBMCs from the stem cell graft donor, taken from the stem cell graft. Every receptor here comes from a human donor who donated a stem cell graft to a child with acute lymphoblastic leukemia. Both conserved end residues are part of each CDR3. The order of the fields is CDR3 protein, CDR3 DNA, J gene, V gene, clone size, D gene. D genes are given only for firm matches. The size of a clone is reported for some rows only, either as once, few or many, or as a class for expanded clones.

cdr3_aa: CASSEGQGRFAKNIQYF
cdr3_nt: TGTGCCAGCAGTGAAGGTCAGGGGCGTTTCGCCAAAAACATTCAGTACTTC
j_call: TRBJ2-4
v_call: TRBV6-1
clone_size: NA
d_call: NA

cdr3_aa: CASSLATSPHEQYF
cdr3_nt: TGTGCCAGCAGCTTGGCTACTAGTCCCCACGAGCAGTACTTC
j_call: TRBJ2-7
v_call: TRBV7-9
clone_size: many
d_call: NA

cdr3_aa: CSGGEGTQYF
cdr3_nt: TGCAGCGGTGGTGAGGGTACGCAGTATTTT
j_call: TRBJ2-3
v_call: TRBV29-1
clone_size: many
d_call: NA

cdr3_aa: CASSPVKGLTEAFF
cdr3_nt: TGTGCCAGCTCACCGGTTAAGGGACTCACTGAAGCTTTCTTT
j_call: TRBJ1-1
v_call: TRBV18
clone_size: NA
d_call: NA

cdr3_aa: CASSQVRTELYNSPLHF
cdr3_nt: TGCGCCAGCAGCCAAGTAAGAACAGAACTTTATAATTCACCCCTCCACTTT
j_call: TRBJ1-6
v_call: TRBV4-1
clone_size: few
d_call: NA

cdr3_aa: CSAPTRINSNSPLHF
cdr3_nt: TGCAGTGCCCCAACCCGGATAAATAGTAATTCACCCCTCCACTTT
j_call: TRBJ1-6
v_call: TRBV20-1
clone_size: NA
d_call: NA

cdr3_aa: CASRDRGGGTEAFF
cdr3_nt: TGTGCCAGCAGAGACCGGGGTGGGGGCACTGAAGCTTTCTTT
j_call: TRBJ1-1
v_call: TRBV27
clone_size: NA
d_call: NA

cdr3_aa: CASSDGVTGTSYEQYF
cdr3_nt: TGCGCCAGCAGCGACGGTGTGACAGGGACCAGCTACGAGCAGTACTTC
j_call: TRBJ2-7
v_call: TRBV5-1
clone_size: few
d_call: TRBD1

cdr3_aa: CASSLIRTGLTEAFF
cdr3_nt: TGTGCCAGCAGCTTGATAAGGACAGGGCTCACTGAAGCTTTCTTT
j_call: TRBJ1-1
v_call: TRBV7-8
clone_size: few
d_call: TRBD1

cdr3_aa: CSVQGAEANEQFF
cdr3_nt: TGCAGCGTCCAGGGGGCCGAAGCGAATGAGCAGTTCTTC
j_call: TRBJ2-1
v_call: TRBV29-1
clone_size: NA
d_call: TRBD1

cdr3_aa: CASSRQGHDNSPLHF
cdr3_nt: TGTGCCAGCAGTCGACAGGGTCACGATAATTCACCCCTCCACTTT
j_call: TRBJ1-6
v_call: TRBV6-1
clone_size: NA
d_call: TRBD1

cdr3_aa: CASSDGTPSTDTQYF
cdr3_nt: TGTGCCAGCAGCGACGGGACTCCTAGCACAGATACGCAGTATTTT
j_call: TRBJ2-3
v_call: TRBV9
clone_size: many
d_call: NA

cdr3_aa: CASSFSGTGEEKLFF
cdr3_nt: TGCGCCAGCAGCTTCTCCGGGACAGGGGAGGAAAAACTGTTTTTT
j_call: TRBJ1-4
v_call: TRBV5-1
clone_size: many
d_call: TRBD1

cdr3_aa: CASSPGLDNEQYF
cdr3_nt: TGTGCCAGCTCACCCGGACTAGATAACGAGCAGTACTTC
j_call: TRBJ2-7
v_call: TRBV18
clone_size: NA
d_call: TRBD2

cdr3_aa: CASSPTGGQETQYF
cdr3_nt: TGTGCCAGCTCACCAACGGGAGGACAAGAGACCCAGTACTTC
j_call: TRBJ2-5
v_call: TRBV18
clone_size: many
d_call: TRBD2

cdr3_aa: CASSPELGLDPFF
cdr3_nt: TGTGCCAGCAGCCCCGAACTCGGACTAGATCCGTTCTTC
j_call: TRBJ2-1
v_call: TRBV14
clone_size: NA
d_call: TRBD2

cdr3_aa: CASSLAPAEEQTQYF
cdr3_nt: TGTGCCAGCAGCTTGGCCCCCGCTGAGGAGCAGACCCAGTACTTC
j_call: TRBJ2-5
v_call: TRBV5-6
clone_size: NA
d_call: NA

cdr3_aa: CASSLLRELISGNTIYF
cdr3_nt: TGTGCCAGCAGCTTACTCCGGGAATTAATCTCTGGAAACACCATATATTTT
j_call: TRBJ1-3
v_call: TRBV7-9
clone_size: few
d_call: NA

cdr3_aa: CSARVPDRWEGGYTF
cdr3_nt: TGCAGTGCTAGAGTCCCGGACAGGTGGGAAGGCGGCTACACCTTC
j_call: TRBJ1-2
v_call: TRBV20-1
clone_size: NA
d_call: TRBD1

cdr3_aa: CASSFGEGRQNTEAFF
cdr3_nt: TGTGCCAGCAGCTTTGGGGAGGGACGACAGAACACTGAAGCTTTCTTT
j_call: TRBJ1-1
v_call: TRBV7-9
clone_size: few
d_call: NA

cdr3_aa: CASSGTGNTGELFF
cdr3_nt: TGTGCCAGCTCCGGGACAGGGAACACCGGGGAGCTGTTTTTT
j_call: TRBJ2-2
v_call: TRBV28
clone_size: many
d_call: TRBD1

cdr3_aa: CASRGQGGSNQPQHF
cdr3_nt: TGTGCCAGCAGAGGACAGGGGGGAAGCAATCAGCCCCAGCATTTT
j_call: TRBJ1-5
v_call: TRBV6-2/TRBV6-3
clone_size: many
d_call: TRBD1

cdr3_aa: CASTRWGGEQFF
cdr3_nt: TGTGCCAGCACTAGGTGGGGTGGCGAGCAGTTCTTC
j_call: TRBJ2-1
v_call: TRBV11-2
clone_size: few
d_call: NA

cdr3_aa: CASSLQAGGTGELFF
cdr3_nt: TGCGCCAGCAGCCTGCAGGCAGGGGGCACCGGGGAGCTGTTTTTT
j_call: TRBJ2-2
v_call: TRBV4-1
clone_size: few
d_call: TRBD1

cdr3_aa: CASSQAQKLIMNTEAFF
cdr3_nt: TGCGCCAGCAGCCAAGCTCAAAAACTTATAATGAACACTGAAGCTTTCTTT
j_call: TRBJ1-1
v_call: TRBV4-1
clone_size: NA
d_call: NA

cdr3_aa: CSVDGLAGRSTDTQYF
cdr3_nt: TGCAGCGTCGACGGACTAGCGGGACGAAGCACAGATACGCAGTATTTT
j_call: TRBJ2-3
v_call: TRBV29-1
clone_size: many
d_call: TRBD2

cdr3_aa: CASSQVGPDEQYF
cdr3_nt: TGCGCCAGCAGCCAAGTGGGGCCCGACGAGCAGTACTTC
j_call: TRBJ2-7
v_call: TRBV4-1
clone_size: few
d_call: NA